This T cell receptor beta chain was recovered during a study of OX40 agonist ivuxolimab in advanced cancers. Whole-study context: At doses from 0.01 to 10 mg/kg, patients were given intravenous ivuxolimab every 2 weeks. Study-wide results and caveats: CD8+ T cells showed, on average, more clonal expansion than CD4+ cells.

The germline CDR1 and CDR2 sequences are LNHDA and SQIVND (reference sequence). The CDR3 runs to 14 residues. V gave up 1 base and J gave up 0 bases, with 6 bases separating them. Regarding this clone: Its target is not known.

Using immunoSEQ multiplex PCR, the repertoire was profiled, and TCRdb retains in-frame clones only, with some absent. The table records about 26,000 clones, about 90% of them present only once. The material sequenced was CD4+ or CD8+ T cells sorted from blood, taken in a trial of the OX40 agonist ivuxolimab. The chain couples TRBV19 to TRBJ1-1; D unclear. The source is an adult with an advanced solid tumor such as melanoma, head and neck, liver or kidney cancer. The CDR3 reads CASSIGRLNTEAFF. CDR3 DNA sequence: TGTGCCAGTAGTATAGGCAGGTTGAACACTGAAGCTTTCTTT.